This T cell receptor beta chain was recovered during a study of response to subunit inactivated influenza vaccine. MiXCR was run by TCRdb on the RT-PCR reads, yielding one entry per CDR3 protein. The sample carries 650,000 to 700,000 distinct CDR3 sequences, 15% to 17% recorded once. The study, taken as a whole, reports: After each seasonal influenza vaccination, few new T cells are recruited, the authors suggested.

The sample holds a few counts of this clonotype. The antigen is not known. J lost 3 bases, V lost 2 bases, and 4 bases had no gene match. This CDR3 comprises 15 residues. Germline assignment: CDR1 SGHDT and CDR2 YYEEEE. Sequenced material: PBMCs from blood, taken 11 to 12 days after vaccination. The source of this sequence is a man aged 50 to 59 who received an inactivated influenza vaccine. The chain uses TRBV5-6 and TRBJ2-3, with 9 bases lining up with TRBD1. The CDR3 sequence: CASSLQGAVTDTQYF. The CDR3 DNA reads as TGTGCCAGCAGCTTACAGGGGGCGGTGACAGATACGCAGTATTTT.